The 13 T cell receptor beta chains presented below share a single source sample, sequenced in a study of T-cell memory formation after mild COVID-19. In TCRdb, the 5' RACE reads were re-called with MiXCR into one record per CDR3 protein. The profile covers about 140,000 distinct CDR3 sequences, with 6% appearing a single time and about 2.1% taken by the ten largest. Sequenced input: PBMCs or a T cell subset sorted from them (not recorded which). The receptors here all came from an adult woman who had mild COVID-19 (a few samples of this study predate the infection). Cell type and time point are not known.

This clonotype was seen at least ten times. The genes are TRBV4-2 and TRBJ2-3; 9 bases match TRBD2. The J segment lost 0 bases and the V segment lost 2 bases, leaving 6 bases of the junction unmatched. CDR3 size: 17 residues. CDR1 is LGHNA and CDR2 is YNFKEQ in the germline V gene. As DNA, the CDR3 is TGTGCCAGCAGCCAATCTAGCGGGGCCTCAAGCACAGATACGCAGTATTTT. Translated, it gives CASSQSSGASSTDTQYF.

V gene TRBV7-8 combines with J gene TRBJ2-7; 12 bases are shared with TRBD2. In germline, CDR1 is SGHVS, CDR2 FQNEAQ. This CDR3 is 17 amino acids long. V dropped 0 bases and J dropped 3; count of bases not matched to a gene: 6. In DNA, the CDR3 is TGTGCCAGCAGCTTAGCGGCTCTAGCGGGGGGGCTCTACGAGCAGTACTTC. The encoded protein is CASSLAALAGGLYEQYF.

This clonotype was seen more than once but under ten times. The CDR3 region is CASSLMAASCNEQFF. The CDR3 DNA reads as TGTGCCAGCAGCTTAATGGCAGCGTCGTGCAATGAGCAGTTCTTC. The chain employs TRBV7-3 and TRBJ2-1; D gene uncertain. The CDR3 spans 15 residues. Trimming removed 1 base at V and 6 bases at J, with 13 bases between. Germline V lookup: CDR1 SGHTA, CDR2 FQGTGA.

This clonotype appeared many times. For the CDR3, the DNA is TGCAGTGCCCAGAGAAGGGAGAACTCCTACAATGAGCAGTTCTTC. It yields the protein CSAQRRENSYNEQFF. V usage is TRBV20-1 and J usage is TRBJ2-1; possible D gene TRBD2, 5 bases. Trimming removed 6 bases at V and 0 bases at J, with 15 bases between. The CDR3 is 15 amino acids. Germline-derived CDR1 and CDR2 are DFQATT and SNEGSKA (reference sequence).

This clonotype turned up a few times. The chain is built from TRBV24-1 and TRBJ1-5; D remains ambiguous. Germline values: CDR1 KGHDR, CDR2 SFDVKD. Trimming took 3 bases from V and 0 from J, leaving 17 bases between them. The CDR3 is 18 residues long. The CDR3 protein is CATSDLSQKQYSNQPQHF. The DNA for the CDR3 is TGTGCCACCAGTGATCTATCCCAAAAACAATATAGCAATCAGCCCCAGCATTTT.

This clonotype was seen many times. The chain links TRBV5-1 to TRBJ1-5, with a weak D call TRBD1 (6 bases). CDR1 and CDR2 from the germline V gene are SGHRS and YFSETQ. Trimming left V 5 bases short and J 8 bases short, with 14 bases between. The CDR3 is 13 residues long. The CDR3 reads CASRAAGDKPQHF. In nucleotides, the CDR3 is TGCGCCAGCAGAGCAGCAGGGGATAAGCCCCAGCATTTT.

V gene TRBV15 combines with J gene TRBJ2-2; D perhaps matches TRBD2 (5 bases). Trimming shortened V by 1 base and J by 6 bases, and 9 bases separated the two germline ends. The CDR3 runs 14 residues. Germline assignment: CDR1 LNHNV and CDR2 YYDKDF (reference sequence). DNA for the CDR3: TGTGCCACCAGCAGAGTCTCGAGGGCCGGGGAGCTGTTTTTT. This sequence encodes CATSRVSRAGELFF.

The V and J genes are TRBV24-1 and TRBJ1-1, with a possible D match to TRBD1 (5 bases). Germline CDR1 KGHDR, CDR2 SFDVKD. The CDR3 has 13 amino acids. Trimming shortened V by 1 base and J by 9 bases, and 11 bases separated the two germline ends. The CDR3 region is CATSDFSGGKAFF. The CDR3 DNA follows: TGTGCCACCAGTGATTTTTCCGGGGGAAAAGCTTTCTTT.

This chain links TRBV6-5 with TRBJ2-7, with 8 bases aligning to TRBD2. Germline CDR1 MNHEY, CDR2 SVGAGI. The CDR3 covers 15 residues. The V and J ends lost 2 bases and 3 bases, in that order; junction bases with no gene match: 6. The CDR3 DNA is TGTGCCAGCAGTTACGGGGCGGGGGGTCTCTACGAGCAGTACTTC. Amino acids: CASSYGAGGLYEQYF.

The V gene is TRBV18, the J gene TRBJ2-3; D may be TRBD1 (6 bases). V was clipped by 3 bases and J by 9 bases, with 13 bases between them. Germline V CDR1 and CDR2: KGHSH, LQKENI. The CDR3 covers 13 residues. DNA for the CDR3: TGTGCCAGCTCACCGCCAGGGGAGCGAACGCAGTATTTT. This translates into CASSPPGERTQYF. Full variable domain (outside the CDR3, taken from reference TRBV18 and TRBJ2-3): NAGVMQNPRHLVRRRGQEARLRCSPMKGHSHVYWYRQLPEEGLKFMVYLQKENIIDESGMPKERFSAEFPKEGPSILRIQQVVRGDSAAYFCASSPPGERTQYFGPGTRLTVL.

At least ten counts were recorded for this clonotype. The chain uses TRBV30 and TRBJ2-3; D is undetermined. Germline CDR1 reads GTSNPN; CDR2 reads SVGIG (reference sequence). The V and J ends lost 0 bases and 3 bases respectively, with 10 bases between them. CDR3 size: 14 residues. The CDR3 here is CAWSVSVATDTQYF. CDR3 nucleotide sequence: TGTGCCTGGAGTGTAAGCGTTGCTACAGATACGCAGTATTTT.

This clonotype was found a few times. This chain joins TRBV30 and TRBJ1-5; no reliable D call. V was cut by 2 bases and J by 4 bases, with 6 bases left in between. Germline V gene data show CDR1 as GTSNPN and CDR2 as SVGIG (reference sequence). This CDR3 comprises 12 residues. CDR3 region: CAWSTLNQPQHF. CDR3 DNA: TGTGCCTGGAGTACCCTTAATCAGCCCCAGCATTTT. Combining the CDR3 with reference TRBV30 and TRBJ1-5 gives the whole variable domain SQTIHQWPATLVQPVGSPLSLECTVEGTSNPNLYWYRQAAGRGLQLLFYSVGIGQISSEVPQNLSASRPQDRQFILSSKKLLLSDSGFYLCAWSTLNQPQHFGDGTRLSIL.

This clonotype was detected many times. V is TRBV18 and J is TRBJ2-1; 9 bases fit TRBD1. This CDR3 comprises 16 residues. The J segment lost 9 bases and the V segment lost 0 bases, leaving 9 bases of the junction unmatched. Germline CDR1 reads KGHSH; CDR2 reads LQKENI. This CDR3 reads CASSPPLGQGRSEQFF. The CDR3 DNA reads TGTGCCAGCTCACCACCGTTGGGACAGGGTCGCTCTGAGCAGTTCTTC.